This T cell receptor (beta chain) was identified in a study of technical replicates of blood from several donors. Libraries were prepared by immunoSEQ multiplex PCR; TCRdb keeps only in-frame clonotypes and omits some of them. The repertoire holds roughly 70,000 clones, around 93% seen once, with 0.25% to 0.3% in the top ten. This receptor was identified in a human donor in good health. The sample was T cells isolated from PBMCs.

The CDR3 region has the DNA TGTGCCAGCAGCCCCCAAGGGGTAGGGACAGATACGCAGTATTTT. It specifies CASSPQGVGTDTQYF. V gene TRBV7-9 combines with J gene TRBJ2-3; a weak D match, TRBD1 (5 bases). Germline CDR1 SEHNR, CDR2 FQNEAQ (reference sequence). Trimming stripped 5 bases from V and 3 bases from J, with 15 bases between. This CDR3 has 15 amino acids.